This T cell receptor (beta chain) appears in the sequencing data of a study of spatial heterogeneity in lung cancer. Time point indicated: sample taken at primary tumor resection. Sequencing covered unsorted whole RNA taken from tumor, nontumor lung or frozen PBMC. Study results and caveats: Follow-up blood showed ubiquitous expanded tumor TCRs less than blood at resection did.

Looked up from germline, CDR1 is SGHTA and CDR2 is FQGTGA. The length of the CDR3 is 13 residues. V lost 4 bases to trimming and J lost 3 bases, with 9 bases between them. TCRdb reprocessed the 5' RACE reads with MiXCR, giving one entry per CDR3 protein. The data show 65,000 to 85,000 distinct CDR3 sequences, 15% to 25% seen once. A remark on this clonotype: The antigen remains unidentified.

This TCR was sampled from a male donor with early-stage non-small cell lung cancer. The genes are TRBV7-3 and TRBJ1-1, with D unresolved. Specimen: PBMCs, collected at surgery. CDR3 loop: CASSSQIDTEAFF. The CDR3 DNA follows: TGTGCCAGCAGCTCACAAATTGACACTGAAGCTTTCTTT.